This T cell receptor beta chain appears in the sequencing data of a study of quantifying T cell responses using KT2 cells. Study in general: Reverse transcription used primers in the TCR alpha and beta constant regions.

A single-stranded UMI oligo with SP2 sequence was ligated to cDNA 3' ends. The first PCR ran approximately 4 cycles with an equimolar RC1.1 and RC1.2 beta primer mix. Using its own MiXCR run on the UMI-ligation and nested PCR reads, TCRdb lists one record per CDR3 protein. This sample carries tens of thousands of distinct CDR3 sequences, roughly 8% of them seen once, and the ten largest clones take about a sixth. Study observations and caveats: KT2 sequence counts showed saturation when very many KT2 cells were spiked in. Even the lowest spike-in, about one KT2 cell per 100,000 PBMC, yielded detectable KT2 sequences.

The sample holds many counts of this clonotype. The antigen remains undetermined. V lost 6 bases and J 1 base, leaving 12 bases between the germline ends. The CDR3 consists of 14 residues. The sequenced material came from PBMCs spiked with cells of the T cell clone KT2. This clonotype originated in a human donor. This chain joins TRBV12-3 or TRBV12-4 and TRBJ1-1; no clear D. CDR3 protein: CASRVSGKNTEAFF. The CDR3 region has the DNA TGTGCCAGCAGAGTTTCGGGAAAGAACACTGAAGCTTTCTTT.